This T cell receptor (beta chain) derives from a study of blood T cell repertoires in COVID-19. Overall study: Sources were T cells, B-cell-depleted T cells, or PBMCs; the material itself was cDNA or gDNA.

All enrollees were roughly 18 to 89 years old and from 20 to 30 US areas. Cohort 3 recovered donors had two negative PCRs, clearance, or symptom resolution. Under the authors' procedure: Researchers report that nucleated cell counts were estimated from reference gene primer amplification. Repertoires were generated with immunoSEQ multiplex PCR, while TCRdb's copy carries only in-frame clones and drops some. The DNA gave D and trimming, while V, J and clone size come from that table. The sample yields about 470,000 clones, around 90% seen once. This CDR3 has 15 residues. V shed 1 base and J shed 0 bases, with 9 bases lying between them. Germline V CDR1 and CDR2: LGHDT, YNNKEL (reference sequence).

This receptor was obtained from a woman aged 18-35 years who had recovered from COVID-19. J is TRBJ1-2 and V is TRBV3-1 (or the pseudogene TRBV3-2); D is possibly TRBD1 (6 bases). The sequenced material came from PBMCs or T cells enriched from blood (not recorded which). CDR3 in DNA: TGTGCCAGCAGCCAAGGAGGGGGGGCTAACTATGGCTACACCTTC. Translated: CASSQGGGANYGYTF.